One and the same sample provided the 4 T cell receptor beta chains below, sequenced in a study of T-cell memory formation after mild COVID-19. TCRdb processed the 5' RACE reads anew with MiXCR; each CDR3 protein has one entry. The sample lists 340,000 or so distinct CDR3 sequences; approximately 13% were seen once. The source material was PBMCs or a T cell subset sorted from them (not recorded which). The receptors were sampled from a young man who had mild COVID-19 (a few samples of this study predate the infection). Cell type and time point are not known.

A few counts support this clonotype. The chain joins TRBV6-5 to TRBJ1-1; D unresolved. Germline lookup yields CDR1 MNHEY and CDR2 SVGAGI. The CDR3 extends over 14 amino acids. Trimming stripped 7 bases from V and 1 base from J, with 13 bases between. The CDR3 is CASKKPEENTEAFF. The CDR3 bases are TGTGCCAGCAAAAAGCCAGAGGAGAACACTGAAGCTTTCTTT.

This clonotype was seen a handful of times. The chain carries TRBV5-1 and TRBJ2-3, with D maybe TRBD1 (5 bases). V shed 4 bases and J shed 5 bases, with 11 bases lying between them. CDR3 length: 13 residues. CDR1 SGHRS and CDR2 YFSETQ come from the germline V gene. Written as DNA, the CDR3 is TGCGCCAGCAGCAGGACACGAGAAGATACGCAGTATTTT. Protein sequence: CASSRTREDTQYF.

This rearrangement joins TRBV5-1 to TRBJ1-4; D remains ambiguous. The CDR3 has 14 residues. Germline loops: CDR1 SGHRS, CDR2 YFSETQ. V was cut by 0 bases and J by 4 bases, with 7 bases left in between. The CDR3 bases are TGCGCCAGCAGCTTGGGGGCAGTTAATGAAAAACTGTTTTTT. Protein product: CASSLGAVNEKLFF.

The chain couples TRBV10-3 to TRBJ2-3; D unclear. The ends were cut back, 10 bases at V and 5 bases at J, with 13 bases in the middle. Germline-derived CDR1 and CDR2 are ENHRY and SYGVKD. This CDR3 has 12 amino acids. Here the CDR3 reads CATSPGVDTQYF. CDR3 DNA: TGTGCCACCTCTCCGGGTGTAGATACGCAGTATTTT.